This T cell receptor beta chain was sequenced in a study of T-cell reconstitution after alpha-beta-depleted transplantation in children. V dropped 4 bases and J dropped 5 bases, with 12 bases sitting between them. The CDR3 totals 14 residues. CDR1 and CDR2 (germline): SGDLS, YYNGEE. This clonotype was picked up a small number of times. Its antigen remains unidentified. The authors prepared the TCRbeta library with unique molecular identifiers. TCRdb passed the PCR reads through MiXCR, listing each CDR3 protein once. The repertoire holds fewer than 550,000 distinct CDR3 sequences, with around 16% as singletons. General observations from the study: Expanded clones from the graft, numbering several hundred, reportedly supplied alpha-beta T cells about two months after transplant. From surviving recipient T cells and thymic progenitors came the high day-60 TCRbeta diversity observed in some patients. It was newly produced T cells that mostly accounted for T-cell counts and diversity one year after transplant.

The V call is TRBV9, the J call TRBJ2-2, with a tentative D call TRBD1 (6 bases). The material sequenced was PBMCs, mostly from graft donor cells, taken 360 days after TCRalphabeta/CD19-depleted stem cell transplant. This receptor was identified in a boy under two years old who had a stem cell transplant for Wiskott-Aldrich syndrome, so the T cells may come from the graft donor. This CDR3 reads CASSKTGRTGELFF. Here the CDR3 DNA reads TGTGCCAGCAGCAAAACAGGGCGTACCGGGGAGCTGTTTTTT. Together with reference TRBV9 and TRBJ2-2, the CDR3 gives the full variable domain: DSGVTQTPKHLITATGQRVTLRCSPRSGDLSVYWYQQSLDQGLQFLIQYYNGEERAKGNILERFSAQQFPDLHSELNLSSLELGDSALYFCASSKTGRTGELFFGEGSRLTVL.